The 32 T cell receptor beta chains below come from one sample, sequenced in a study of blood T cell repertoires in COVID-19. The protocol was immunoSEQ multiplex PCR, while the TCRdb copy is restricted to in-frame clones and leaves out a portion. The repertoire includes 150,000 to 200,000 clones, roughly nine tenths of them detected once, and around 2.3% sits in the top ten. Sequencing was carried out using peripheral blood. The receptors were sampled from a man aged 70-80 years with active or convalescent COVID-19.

The CDR3: CASSDTGITGNTIYF. CDR3 DNA sequence: TGTGCCAGCAGTGACACGGGGATAACTGGAAACACCATATATTTT. This chain connects TRBV2 to TRBJ1-3, with D unclear. Trimming removed 3 bases at V and 2 bases at J, with 11 bases between. The CDR3 sequence is 15 residues long. Per the germline V gene, CDR1 is SNHLY and CDR2 is FYNNEI.

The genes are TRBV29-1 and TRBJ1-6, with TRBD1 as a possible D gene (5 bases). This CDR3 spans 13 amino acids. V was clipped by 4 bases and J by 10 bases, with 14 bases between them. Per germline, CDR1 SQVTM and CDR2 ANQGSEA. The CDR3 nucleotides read TGCAGCGTTGGATTAGGGGTAGGGTCACCCCTCCACTTT. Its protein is CSVGLGVGSPLHF.

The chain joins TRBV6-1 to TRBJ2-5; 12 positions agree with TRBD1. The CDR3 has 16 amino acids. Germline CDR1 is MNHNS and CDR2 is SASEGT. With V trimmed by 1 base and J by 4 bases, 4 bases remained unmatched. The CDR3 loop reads CASSEGGQGAGETQYF. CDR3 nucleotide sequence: TGTGCCAGCAGTGAAGGGGGACAGGGGGCTGGAGAGACCCAGTACTTC.

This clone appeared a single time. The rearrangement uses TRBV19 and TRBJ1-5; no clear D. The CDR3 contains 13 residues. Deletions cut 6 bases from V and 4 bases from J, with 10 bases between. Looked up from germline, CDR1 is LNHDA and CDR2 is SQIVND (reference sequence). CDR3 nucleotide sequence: TGTGCCAGTAGCCAGGCGAGAAATCAGCCCCAGCATTTT. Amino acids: CASSQARNQPQHF.

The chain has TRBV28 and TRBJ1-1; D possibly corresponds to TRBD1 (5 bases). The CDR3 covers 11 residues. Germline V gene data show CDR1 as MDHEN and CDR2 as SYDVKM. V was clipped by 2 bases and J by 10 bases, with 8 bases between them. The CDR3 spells CASSLQGRAFF. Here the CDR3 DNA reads TGTGCCAGCAGTTTACAGGGTCGAGCTTTCTTT.

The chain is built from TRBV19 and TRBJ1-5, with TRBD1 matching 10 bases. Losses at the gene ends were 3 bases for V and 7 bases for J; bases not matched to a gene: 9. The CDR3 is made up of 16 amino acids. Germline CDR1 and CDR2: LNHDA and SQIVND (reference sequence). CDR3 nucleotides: TGTGCCAGTAGTATTTCTCCGGGACAGGGGAACCAGCCCCAGCATTTT. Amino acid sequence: CASSISPGQGNQPQHF.

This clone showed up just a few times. The CDR3 sequence is CASSSWESPLHF. DNA of the CDR3: TGTGCCAGCAGTTCCTGGGAGTCACCCCTCCACTTT. The genes are TRBV6-2 or TRBV6-3 and TRBJ1-6, with unresolved D. This CDR3 is 12 amino acids long. Germline V gene sequence: CDR1 MNHEY, CDR2 SVGEGT. V lost 4 bases and J 10 bases, leaving 8 bases between the germline ends.

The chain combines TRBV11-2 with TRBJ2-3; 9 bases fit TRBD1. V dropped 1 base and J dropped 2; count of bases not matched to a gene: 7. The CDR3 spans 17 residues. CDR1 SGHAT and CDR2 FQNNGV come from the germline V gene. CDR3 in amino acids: CASSLGTGAPPTDTQYF. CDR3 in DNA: TGTGCCAGCAGCTTAGGGACAGGGGCCCCCCCCACAGATACGCAGTATTTT.

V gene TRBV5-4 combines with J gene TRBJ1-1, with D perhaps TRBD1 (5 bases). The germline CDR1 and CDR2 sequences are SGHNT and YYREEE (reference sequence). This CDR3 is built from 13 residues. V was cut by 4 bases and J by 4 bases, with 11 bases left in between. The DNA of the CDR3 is TGTGCCAGCAGCGCCGGAGGGGTCACTGAAGCTTTCTTT. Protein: CASSAGGVTEAFF.

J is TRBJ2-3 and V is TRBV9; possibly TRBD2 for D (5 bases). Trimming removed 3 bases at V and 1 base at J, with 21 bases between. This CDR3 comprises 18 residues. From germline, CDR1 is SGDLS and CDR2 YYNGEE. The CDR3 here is CASSALPETRVGTDTQYF. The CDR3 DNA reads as TGTGCCAGCAGCGCCCTCCCCGAAACTAGAGTGGGCACAGATACGCAGTATTTT.

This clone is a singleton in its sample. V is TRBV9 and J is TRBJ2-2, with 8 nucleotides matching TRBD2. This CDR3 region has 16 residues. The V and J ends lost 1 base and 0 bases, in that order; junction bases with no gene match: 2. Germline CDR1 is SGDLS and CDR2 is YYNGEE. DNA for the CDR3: TGTGCCAGCAGCGTATTTAGCGGGACGAACACCGGGGAGCTGTTTTTT. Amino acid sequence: CASSVFSGTNTGELFF. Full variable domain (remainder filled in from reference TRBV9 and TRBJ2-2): DSGVTQTPKHLITATGQRVTLRCSPRSGDLSVYWYQQSLDQGLQFLIQYYNGEERAKGNILERFSAQQFPDLHSELNLSSLELGDSALYFCASSVFSGTNTGELFFGEGSRLTVL.

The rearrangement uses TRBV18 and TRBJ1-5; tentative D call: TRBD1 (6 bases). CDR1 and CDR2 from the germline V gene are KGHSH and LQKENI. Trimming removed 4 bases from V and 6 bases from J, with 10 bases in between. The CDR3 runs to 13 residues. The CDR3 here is CASSRDISQPQHF. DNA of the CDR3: TGTGCCAGCTCACGGGACATTAGTCAGCCCCAGCATTTT.

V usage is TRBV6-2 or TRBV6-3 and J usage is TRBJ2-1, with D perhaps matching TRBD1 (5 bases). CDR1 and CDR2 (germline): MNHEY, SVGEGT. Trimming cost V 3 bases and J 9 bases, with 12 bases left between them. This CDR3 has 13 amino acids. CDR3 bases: TGTGCCAGCAGTTATCGAAGGGGTGCTGAGCAGTTCTTC. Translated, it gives CASSYRRGAEQFF.

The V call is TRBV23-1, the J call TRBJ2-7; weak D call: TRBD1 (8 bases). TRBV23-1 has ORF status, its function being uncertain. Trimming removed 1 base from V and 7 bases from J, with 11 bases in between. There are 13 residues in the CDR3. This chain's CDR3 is CASSQYRGGEQYF. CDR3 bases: TGCGCCAGCAGTCAATACAGGGGGGGGGAGCAGTACTTC.

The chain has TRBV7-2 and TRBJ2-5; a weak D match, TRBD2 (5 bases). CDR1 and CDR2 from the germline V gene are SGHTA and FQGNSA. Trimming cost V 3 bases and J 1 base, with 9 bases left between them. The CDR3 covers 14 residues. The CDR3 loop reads CASSFQRSQETQYF. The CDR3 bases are TGTGCCAGCAGCTTTCAGCGGTCCCAAGAGACCCAGTACTTC. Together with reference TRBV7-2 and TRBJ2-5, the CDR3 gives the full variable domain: GAGVSQSPSNKVTEKGKDVELRCDPISGHTALYWYRQSLGQGLEFLIYFQGNSAPDKSGLPSDRFSAERTGGSVSTLTIQRTQQEDSAVYLCASSFQRSQETQYFGPGTRLLVL.

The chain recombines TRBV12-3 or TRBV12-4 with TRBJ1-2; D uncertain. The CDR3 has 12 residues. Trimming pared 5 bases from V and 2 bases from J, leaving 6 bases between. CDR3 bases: TGTGCCAGCAGTGAGGGCAACTATGGCTACACCTTC. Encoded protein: CASSEGNYGYTF.

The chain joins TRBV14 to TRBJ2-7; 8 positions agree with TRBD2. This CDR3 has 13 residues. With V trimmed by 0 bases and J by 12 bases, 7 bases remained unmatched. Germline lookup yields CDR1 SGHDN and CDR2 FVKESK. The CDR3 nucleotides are TGTGCCAGCAGCCAAGATCGTACGGGAGGGCTGTACTTC. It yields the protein CASSQDRTGGLYF.

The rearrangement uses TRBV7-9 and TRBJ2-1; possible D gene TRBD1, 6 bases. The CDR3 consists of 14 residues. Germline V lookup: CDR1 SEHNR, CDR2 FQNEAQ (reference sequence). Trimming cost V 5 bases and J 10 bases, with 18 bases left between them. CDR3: CASSLQGPLEEQFF. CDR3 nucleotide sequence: TGTGCCAGCAGCCTACAGGGTCCTCTCGAGGAGCAGTTCTTC.

The CDR3 region is CASSLFQASGNTIYF. The CDR3 coding sequence is TGTGCCAGCAGTTTATTTCAGGCCTCTGGAAACACCATATATTTT. This rearrangement joins TRBV28 to TRBJ1-3; D is unresolved. CDR1 MDHEN and CDR2 SYDVKM come from the germline V gene. The CDR3 extends over 15 amino acids. V was shortened by 1 base and J by 0 bases, with 7 bases between the two germline ends.

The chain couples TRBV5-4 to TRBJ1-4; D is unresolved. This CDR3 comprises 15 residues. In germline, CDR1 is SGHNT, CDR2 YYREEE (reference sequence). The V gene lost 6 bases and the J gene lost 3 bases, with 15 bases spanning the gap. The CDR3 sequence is CASTPSPGSNEKLFF. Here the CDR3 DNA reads TGTGCCAGCACCCCTAGCCCCGGGTCTAATGAAAAACTGTTTTTT.

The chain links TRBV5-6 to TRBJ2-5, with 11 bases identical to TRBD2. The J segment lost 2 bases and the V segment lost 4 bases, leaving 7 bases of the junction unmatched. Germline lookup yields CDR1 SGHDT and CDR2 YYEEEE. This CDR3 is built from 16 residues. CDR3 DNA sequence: TGTGCCAGCAGCGTACGGACTAGCGGGCGACAAGAGACCCAGTACTTC. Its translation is CASSVRTSGRQETQYF.

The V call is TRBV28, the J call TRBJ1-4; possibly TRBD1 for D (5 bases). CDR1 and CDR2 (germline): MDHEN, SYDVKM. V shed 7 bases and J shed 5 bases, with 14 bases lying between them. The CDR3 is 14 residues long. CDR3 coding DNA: TGTGCCAGCACCGCTTCGGGGGGGAATGAAAAACTGTTTTTT. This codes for CASTASGGNEKLFF.

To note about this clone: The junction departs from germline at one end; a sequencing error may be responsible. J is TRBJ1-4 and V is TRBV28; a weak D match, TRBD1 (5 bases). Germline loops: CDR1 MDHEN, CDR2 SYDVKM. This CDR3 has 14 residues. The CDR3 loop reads CASSLARESEKLFF. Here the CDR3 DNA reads TGTGCCAGTAGTTTGGCCAGGGAAAGTGAAAAACTGTTTTTT. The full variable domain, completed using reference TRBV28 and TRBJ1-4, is DVKVTQSSRYLVKRTGEKVFLECVQDMDHENMFWYRQDPGLGLRLIYFSYDVKMKEKGDIPEGYSVSREKKERFSLILESASTNQTSMYLCASSLARESEKLFFGSGTQLSVL.

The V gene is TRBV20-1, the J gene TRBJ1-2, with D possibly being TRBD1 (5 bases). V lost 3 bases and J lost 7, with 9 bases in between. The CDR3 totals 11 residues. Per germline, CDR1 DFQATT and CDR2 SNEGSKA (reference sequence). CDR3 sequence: CSASPTVGYTF. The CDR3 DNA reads TGCAGTGCTAGCCCGACAGTTGGCTACACCTTC.

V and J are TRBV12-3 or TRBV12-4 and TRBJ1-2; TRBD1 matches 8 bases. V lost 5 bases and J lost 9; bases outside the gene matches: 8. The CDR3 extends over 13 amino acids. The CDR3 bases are TGTGCCAGCAGTCAAACCGGGACAGGTAGCTACACCTTC. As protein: CASSQTGTGSYTF.

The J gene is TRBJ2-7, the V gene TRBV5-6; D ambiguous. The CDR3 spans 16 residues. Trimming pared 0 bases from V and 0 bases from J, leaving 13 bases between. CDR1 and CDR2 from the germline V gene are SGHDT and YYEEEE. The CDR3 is CASSLALGLSSYEQYF. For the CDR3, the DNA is TGTGCCAGCAGCTTGGCCCTCGGTTTGAGCTCCTACGAGCAGTACTTC.

The CDR3 DNA is TGTGCCAGCAGCCAAGAGATGATAGCGGGGGGGACCCCGTTCTTC. Residues: CASSQEMIAGGTPFF. The chain links TRBV3-1 (or the pseudogene TRBV3-2) to TRBJ2-1, with 11 bases matching TRBD2. Germline CDR1 and CDR2: LGHDT and YNNKEL (reference sequence). The CDR3 contains 15 residues. Unmatched junction bases numbered 10, after V lost 0 bases and J lost 15 bases.

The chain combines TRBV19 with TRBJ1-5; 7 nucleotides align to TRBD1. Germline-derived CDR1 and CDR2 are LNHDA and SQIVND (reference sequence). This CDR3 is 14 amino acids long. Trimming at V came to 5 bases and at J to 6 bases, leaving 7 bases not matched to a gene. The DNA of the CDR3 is TGTGCCAGTAGTTCTTCGACAGGGCGTCAGCCCCAGCATTTT. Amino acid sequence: CASSSSTGRQPQHF.

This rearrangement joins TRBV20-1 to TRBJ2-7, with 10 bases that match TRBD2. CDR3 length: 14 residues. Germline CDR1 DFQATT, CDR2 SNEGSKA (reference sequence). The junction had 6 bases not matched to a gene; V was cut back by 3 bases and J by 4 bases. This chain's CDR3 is CSASKLAGSYEQYF. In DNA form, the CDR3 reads TGCAGTGCTAGTAAACTAGCGGGGTCTTACGAGCAGTACTTC.

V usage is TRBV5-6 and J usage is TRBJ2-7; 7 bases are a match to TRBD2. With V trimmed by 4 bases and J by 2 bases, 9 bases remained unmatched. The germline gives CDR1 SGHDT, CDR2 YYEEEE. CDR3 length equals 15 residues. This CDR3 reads CASSLGGRETYEQYF. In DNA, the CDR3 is TGTGCCAGCAGCCTCGGGGGGAGGGAAACCTACGAGCAGTACTTC.

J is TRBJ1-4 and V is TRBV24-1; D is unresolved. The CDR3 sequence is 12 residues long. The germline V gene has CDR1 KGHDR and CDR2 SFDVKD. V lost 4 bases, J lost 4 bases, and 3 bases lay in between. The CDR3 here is CATSESNEKLFF. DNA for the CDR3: TGTGCCACCAGTGAGAGTAATGAAAAACTGTTTTTT.

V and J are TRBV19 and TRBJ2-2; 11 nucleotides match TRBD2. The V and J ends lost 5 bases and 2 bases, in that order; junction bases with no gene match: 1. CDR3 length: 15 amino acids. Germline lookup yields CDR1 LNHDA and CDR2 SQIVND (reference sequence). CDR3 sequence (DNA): TGTGCCAGTAGTCGACTAGCGGGAAACACCGGGGAGCTGTTTTTT. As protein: CASSRLAGNTGELFF.